This T cell receptor beta chain was retrieved from a study of blood T cell repertoires in COVID-19. Only in-frame clones appear in the TCRdb table, and some are missing; sequencing was by immunoSEQ multiplex PCR. The repertoire holds tens of thousands of clones, with over 75% as singletons. The junction had 4 bases not matched to a gene; V was cut back by 4 bases and J by 5 bases. The CDR3 is made up of 15 amino acids. Germline CDR1 reads SGHRS; CDR2 reads YFSETQ. The sequence derives from a man aged 45-65 years with active COVID-19. V is TRBV5-1 and J is TRBJ2-1, with TRBD1 identical over 12 bases. The sample consisted of peripheral blood. CDR3 in DNA: TGCGCCAGCAGCCAGGGACAGGGGGCGAACAATGAGCAGTTCTTC. Translation gives CASSQGQGANNEQFF.